This TCR beta chain was profiled in a study of shared clonotypes between healthy human individuals. Study outcomes and limitations: Clonotypes shared by all four donors outscored non-shared clonotypes in generation probability.

This CDR3 region has 12 residues. Germline loops: CDR1 SGHAT, CDR2 FQNNGV. Trimming stripped 4 bases from V and 6 bases from J, with 9 bases between. Each sample came from a Caucasian adult donor living in Nashville, Tennessee. The assay was run at deep level. Per the original data handling: With immunoSEQ giving junction-only sequences and no quality scores, filtering differed. Only in-frame clones appear in the TCRdb table, and some are missing; sequencing was by immunoSEQ multiplex PCR. V, J and clone size reflect that table, while D and trimming were determined from the DNA. The sample consists of approximately 940,000 clones, around three quarters of them appearing once. Note on this clone: Its antigen is not known.

Source material: memory CD4+ T cells sorted from blood. As for subset: CD45RA-negative fraction. The receptor comes from a young man in good health. The gene calls are TRBV11-2 and TRBJ1-1; D gene unclear. The CDR3 sequence is CASSWQRSEAFF. Written as DNA, the CDR3 is TGTGCCAGCAGCTGGCAGAGGTCTGAAGCTTTCTTT.